This is a list of T cell receptor beta chains from one sample in a study of blood T cell repertoires in COVID-19. The method was immunoSEQ multiplex PCR; TCRdb's version includes in-frame clones alone and lacks a portion of them. This table holds 90,000 to 120,000 clones, 84% found once. The sample comprised peripheral blood. The receptors derive from a human donor in a cohort sampled during active COVID-19. Each CDR3 is given with its conserved first and last residue. The order of the fields is CDR3 protein, CDR3 DNA, J gene, D gene, clone size, V gene. The D gene is left open where the match is weak. Size is omitted from some rows. Given values are once, few, many or a class for expanded clones.

CASSTSGATGELFF	TGTGCCAGCAGCACTAGCGGGGCCACCGGGGAGCTGTTTTTT	TRBJ2-2	TRBD2	-	TRBV7-3
CASSGAPGLRNTDTQYF	TGTGCCAGCAGTGGGGCCCCGGGACTGAGAAACACAGATACGCAGTATTTT	TRBJ2-3	-	-	TRBV25-1
CASSVDPAGAETQYF	TGTGCCAGCAGCGTAGATCCGGCAGGGGCGGAGACCCAGTACTTC	TRBJ2-5	-	-	TRBV9
CASSRGTGQEQFF	TGTGCCAGCAGCCGGGGGACAGGACAAGAGCAGTTCTTC	TRBJ2-1	TRBD1	-	TRBV6-5
CASRGAISYNEQFF	TGCGCCAGCAGGGGGGCTATCTCCTACAATGAGCAGTTCTTC	TRBJ2-1	-	-	TRBV10-2
CASRTGGRVYEQYF	TGTGCCAGCAGAACAGGGGGGAGAGTCTACGAGCAGTACTTC	TRBJ2-7	TRBD1	-	TRBV6-6
CASSRRRAQDTGELFF	TGTGCCAGTAGCCGCAGGAGGGCGCAGGACACCGGGGAGCTGTTTTTT	TRBJ2-2	-	-	TRBV19
CASSLDGGAYGYTF	TGTGCCAGCAGCTTGGATGGGGGGGCTTATGGCTACACCTTC	TRBJ1-2	-	-	TRBV5-6
CASSTGTSGPGGELFF	TGTGCCAGCAGCACCGGGACTAGCGGACCAGGCGGGGAGCTGTTTTTT	TRBJ2-2	TRBD2	-	TRBV5-4
CAIRGQGNNQPQHF	TGTGCCATCAGGGGACAGGGAAACAATCAGCCCCAGCATTTT	TRBJ1-5	TRBD1	few	TRBV10-3
CASSQGFRDFQETQYF	TGTGCCAGCAGCCAAGGCTTTCGGGACTTTCAAGAGACCCAGTACTTC	TRBJ2-5	-	-	TRBV14
CASSRGLAMGKTQYF	TGTGCCAGCAGCAGGGGACTAGCGATGGGGAAGACCCAGTACTTC	TRBJ2-5	TRBD2	-	TRBV11-1
CAISETSLPPYEQYF	TGTGCCATCAGTGAAACTAGCTTACCACCCTACGAGCAGTACTTC	TRBJ2-7	-	-	TRBV10-3
CASSPDGEPYEQYF	TGCGCCAGCAGCCCGGACGGGGAACCCTACGAGCAGTACTTC	TRBJ2-7	-	-	TRBV5-1
CAWGTGPYGYTF	TGTGCCTGGGGTACAGGGCCCTATGGCTACACCTTC	TRBJ1-2	-	-	TRBV30
CASSRGGTSGASSKVQETQYF	TGCGCCAGCAGCCGAGGTGGGACTAGCGGGGCATCCAGTAAAGTCCAAGAGACCCAGTACTTC	TRBJ2-5	TRBD2	-	TRBV5-1
CASSLTRGLTEAFF	TGTGCCAGCAGCTTGACCAGGGGGCTGACTGAAGCTTTCTTT	TRBJ1-1	TRBD1	-	TRBV5-4
CASSPRTGGFTEAFF	TGTGCCAGCAGCCCCCGGACAGGGGGCTTCACTGAAGCTTTCTTT	TRBJ1-1	TRBD1	-	TRBV3-1/TRBV3-2
CASSLQVLSSYNEQFF	TGTGCCAGCAGCTTACAAGTCCTGAGCTCCTACAATGAGCAGTTCTTC	TRBJ2-1	-	-	TRBV7-6
CASSSTQGRGNTEAFF	TGTGCCAGCAGCTCGACACAGGGCCGGGGGAACACTGAAGCTTTCTTT	TRBJ1-1	-	-	TRBV7-9
CASSTTSGRVTDTQYF	TGTGCCAGCAGCACTACTAGCGGGAGGGTAACAGATACGCAGTATTTT	TRBJ2-3	TRBD2	-	TRBV5-4
CASSLYLGGRETQYF	TGTGCCAGCAGCTTGTATCTTGGAGGGCGAGAGACCCAGTACTTC	TRBJ2-5	-	-	TRBV5-4
CASSVDTGGEYEQYF	TGTGCCAGCAGCGTAGACACGGGAGGAGAATACGAGCAGTACTTC	TRBJ2-7	TRBD2	-	TRBV9
CASSLGLYNEQFF	TGTGCCAGCTCACTAGGACTATACAATGAGCAGTTCTTC	TRBJ2-1	-	-	TRBV18
CASSSQGSNQPQHF	TGTGCCAGCAGTTCACAGGGGAGCAATCAGCCCCAGCATTTT	TRBJ1-5	TRBD1	-	TRBV6-6
CASSQPTIMRYNEQFF	TGCGCCAGCAGCCAGCCGACTATTATGCGTTACAATGAGCAGTTCTTC	TRBJ2-1	-	-	TRBV4-1
CASSLIGGRPRGTQYF	TGTGCCAGCAGCTTAATAGGGGGACGGCCGCGAGGGACCCAGTACTTC	TRBJ2-5	-	-	TRBV7-2
CAWIKAGDSTDTQYF	TGTGCCTGGATAAAGGCAGGGGATAGCACAGATACGCAGTATTTT	TRBJ2-3	-	-	TRBV30
CASKNDMAKNIQYF	TGTGCCAGCAAAAATGACATGGCCAAAAACATTCAGTACTTC	TRBJ2-4	-	-	TRBV6-5
CAISDGQGYEQYF	TGTGCCATCAGTGATGGACAGGGCTACGAGCAGTACTTC	TRBJ2-7	TRBD1	-	TRBV10-3
CASSEGASSYEQYF	TGTGCCAGCAGCGAGGGCGCAAGCTCCTACGAGCAGTACTTC	TRBJ2-7	-	-	TRBV27
CASRGQGGTEAFF	TGTGCCAGCAGGGGACAGGGGGGAACTGAAGCTTTCTTT	TRBJ1-1	TRBD1	-	TRBV27
CASSEEGRVVYGYTF	TGTGCCAGCAGTGAAGAAGGCAGGGTAGTCTATGGCTACACCTTC	TRBJ1-2	-	-	TRBV2
CAISEYGTSTDTQYF	TGTGCCATCAGTGAATACGGGACTAGCACAGATACGCAGTATTTT	TRBJ2-3	-	-	TRBV10-3
CASSPYGTGNGKLFF	TGTGCCAGCAGTCCTTATGGGACAGGGAATGGAAAACTGTTTTTT	TRBJ1-4	TRBD1	-	TRBV2
CAMGGRPYNEQFF	TGTGCCATGGGCGGGAGACCCTACAATGAGCAGTTCTTC	TRBJ2-1	TRBD2	-	TRBV12-3/TRBV12-4
CASSPGTGDNSPLHF	TGTGCCAGCAGTCCAGGGACAGGGGATAATTCACCCCTCCACTTT	TRBJ1-6	TRBD1	-	TRBV6-5
CASGTVRGTGELFF	TGTGCCAGCGGGACAGTGAGGGGCACCGGGGAGCTGTTTTTT	TRBJ2-2	TRBD1	-	TRBV27
CASSLLGSSNQPQHF	TGTGCCAGCAGTTTATTGGGGAGTTCGAATCAGCCCCAGCATTTT	TRBJ1-5	-	few	TRBV27
CAWSVRDRGHGYTF	TGTGCCTGGAGTGTCCGGGACAGGGGGCATGGCTACACCTTC	TRBJ1-2	TRBD1	-	TRBV30
CASSRLDQIQETQYF	TGTGCCAGCAGCCGACTAGACCAAATTCAAGAGACCCAGTACTTC	TRBJ2-5	-	-	TRBV11-2
CASSFRVGELFF	TGTGCCAGCAGTTTCCGAGTCGGGGAGCTGTTTTTT	TRBJ2-2	-	-	TRBV28